These 14 T cell receptor beta chains came from one sample sequenced in a study of cytomegalovirus exposure and HLA in healthy donors. Generated by immunoSEQ multiplex PCR, the TCRdb table keeps only in-frame clones and is missing some. The profile shows 110,000 or so clones, about 91% of them singletons. The sequencing input was PBMCs. The source is a man younger than 35 in good health and CMV-seronegative.

This chain uses TRBV5-1 with TRBJ1-2; 7 positions agree with TRBD1. The CDR3 covers 14 residues. In germline, CDR1 is SGHRS, CDR2 YFSETQ. The trim removed 4 bases at V and 3 bases at J, leaving 6 bases unmatched. As DNA, the CDR3 is TGCGCCAGCAGCCCGGGTGACAGGGACTATGGCTACACCTTC. Amino acids: CASSPGDRDYGYTF.

The rearrangement joins TRBV18 to TRBJ2-7; 7 bases match TRBD1. Germline V gene lookup returns CDR1 KGHSH and CDR2 LQKENI. V shed 6 bases, J shed 2 bases, and the junction held 10 bases outside the gene matches. CDR3 length: 15 residues. CDR3 loop: CASSFFRDRAYEQYF. The CDR3 bases are TGTGCCAGCTCTTTCTTCCGGGACAGAGCCTACGAGCAGTACTTC.

The count of this clone is one. This chain joins TRBV7-6 and TRBJ2-5; a possible D gene is TRBD2 (5 bases). Trimming took off 0 bases at V and 3 bases at J, with 14 bases between the two ends. CDR1 and CDR2 (germline): SGHVS, FNYEAQ. This CDR3 region has 16 residues. This CDR3 reads CASSLAFSGSEETQYF. In DNA, the CDR3 is TGTGCCAGCAGCTTAGCTTTTTCGGGGTCAGAAGAGACCCAGTACTTC.

The chain is built from TRBV11-3 and TRBJ2-1, with D hard to call. The CDR3 totals 14 residues. Per germline, CDR1 SGHNT and CDR2 YENEEA. The V and J ends lost 5 bases and 5 bases respectively, with 13 bases between them. CDR3 amino acids: CASSLVPDNNEQFF. Written as DNA, the CDR3 is TGTGCCAGCAGCCTCGTACCTGACAACAATGAGCAGTTCTTC.

This clone was counted between two and nine times. This chain joins TRBV7-6 and TRBJ2-3; possibly TRBD1 for D (6 bases). The length of the CDR3 is 15 residues. The germline gives CDR1 SGHVS, CDR2 FNYEAQ. The V end was cut by 3 bases, the J end by 0 bases, with 10 bases between. CDR3 sequence: CASSLGAPSTDTQYF. The CDR3 DNA reads as TGTGCCAGCAGCTTGGGGGCCCCTAGCACAGATACGCAGTATTTT.

The chain combines TRBV28 with TRBJ2-7, with D possibly TRBD2 on 7 matching bases. The CDR3 extends over 15 amino acids. Trimming removed 5 bases at V and 4 bases at J, with 18 bases between. Germline loops: CDR1 MDHEN, CDR2 SYDVKM. In DNA form, the CDR3 reads TGTGCCAGCAGTCCGTTCGGGGGGCGTGTGTACGAGCAGTACTTC. It specifies CASSPFGGRVYEQYF.

This chain uses TRBV28 with TRBJ2-1; 12 bases fit TRBD1. With V trimmed by 2 bases and J by 5 bases, 7 bases remained unmatched. CDR3 length: 17 residues. CDR1 MDHEN and CDR2 SYDVKM come from the germline V gene. CDR3 nucleotides: TGTGCCAGCAGTTTAGGTTTCGGGGACAGGGGGCACAATGAGCAGTTCTTC. Amino acid sequence: CASSLGFGDRGHNEQFF.

The chain's CDR3 is CASSVGLVNTIYF. Here the CDR3 DNA reads TGTGCCAGCAGCGTAGGGCTAGTAAACACCATATATTTT. The chain uses TRBV9 and TRBJ1-3, with no clear D. The CDR3 is 13 residues long. The germline CDR1 and CDR2 sequences are SGDLS and YYNGEE. The V end lost 0 bases, the J end lost 6 bases, and 7 bases lay between the germline ends.

This chain uses TRBV28 with TRBJ2-7; 7 nucleotides line up with TRBD1. Trimming removed 6 bases from V and 2 bases from J; junction bases left unmatched: 7. CDR1 is MDHEN, CDR2 SYDVKM, per germline. The CDR3 runs 14 residues. CDR3 in DNA: TGTGCCAGCAGATTTGACAGGGCAGCCTACGAGCAGTACTTC. Its protein product is CASRFDRAAYEQYF.

The rearrangement uses TRBV11-2 and TRBJ1-3; D is perhaps TRBD1 (6 bases). CDR3 length: 17 amino acids. Deletions cut 3 bases from V and 0 bases from J, with 15 bases between. Germline CDR1 reads SGHAT; CDR2 reads FQNNGV. As DNA, the CDR3 is TGTGCCAGCAGCTTGGAAGTGACAGGTCTCTCTGGAAACACCATATATTTT. It is translated as CASSLEVTGLSGNTIYF.

This chain links TRBV7-7 with TRBJ2-1, with TRBD2 as a possible D gene (6 bases). CDR3 length: 16 amino acids. The germline gives CDR1 SSHAT, CDR2 FNYEAQ (reference sequence). Between the trimmed V and J ends, which lost 5 bases and 4 bases, there was a span of 18 bases. This chain's CDR3 is CASSAGQNHGYNEQFF. The DNA of the CDR3 is TGTGCCAGCAGCGCGGGGCAGAATCATGGGTACAATGAGCAGTTCTTC.

The rearrangement joins TRBV6-1 to TRBJ1-1; D is unresolved. Trimming cost V 4 bases and J 0 bases, with 9 bases left between them. CDR3 length: 14 residues. Germline loops: CDR1 MNHNS, CDR2 SASEGT. This CDR3 is CASSAGVMNTEAFF. The CDR3, as DNA: TGTGCCAGCAGTGCAGGCGTAATGAACACTGAAGCTTTCTTT.

This clone has only one observation. The chain couples TRBV28 to TRBJ2-5; the D gene is possibly TRBD2 (5 bases). The length of the CDR3 is 13 residues. V lost 5 bases and J lost 4, with 11 bases in between. Germline lookup yields CDR1 MDHEN and CDR2 SYDVKM. The CDR3 is CASSQRDGETQYF. In nucleotides, the CDR3 is TGTGCCAGCAGTCAGAGGGATGGAGAGACCCAGTACTTC.

V is TRBV18 and J is TRBJ2-1, with 8 bases aligning to TRBD2. V lost 4 bases and J lost 3; bases outside the gene matches: 11. CDR1 KGHSH and CDR2 LQKENI come from the germline V gene. There are 17 residues in the CDR3. CDR3 residues: CASSQLASGRLYNEQFF. The CDR3 DNA follows: TGTGCCAGCTCACAGCTGGCCAGCGGGAGACTCTACAATGAGCAGTTCTTC.